Below, 3 T cell receptor beta chains from the same sample are listed, as sequenced in a study of blood T cell repertoires in COVID-19 (dated by TCRdb to the early 2020s). Library preparation was by the immunoSEQ multiplex PCR assay. TCRdb carries this immuneACCESS record with in-frame sequences only. Its versions omit some clonotypes, under half of them owing to an unresolved V gene in the studies checked, with the rest unexplained. Present in this sample are approximately 300,000 clones, around 90% of which were seen just once. Around 4.8% of the sample is held by the ten biggest clonotypes. The sequencing sample was made of PBMCs or T cells enriched from blood (not recorded which). All receptors derive from a man in his sixties who had recovered from COVID-19.

The CDR3 nucleotides read TGTGCCAGCAGCTTGCAAAGCAATCAGCCCCAGCATTTT. It specifies CASSLQSNQPQHF. The chain uses TRBV5-6 and TRBJ1-5; D gene unclear. V was cut by 1 base and J by 1 base, with 3 bases left in between. The germline CDR1 and CDR2 sequences are SGHDT and YYEEEE. This CDR3 is 13 amino acids long.

CDR3 protein: CASRGQGDYGYTF. The DNA of the CDR3 is TGTGCCAGCCGGGGACAGGGAGACTATGGCTACACCTTC. This chain connects TRBV9 to TRBJ1-2, with TRBD1 matching over 9 bases. V lost 7 bases, J lost 3 bases, and 4 bases stayed unmatched. In germline, CDR1 is SGDLS, CDR2 YYNGEE. The CDR3 runs to 13 residues.

This clone was seen a handful of times. The gene calls are TRBV19 and TRBJ1-5; TRBD1 aligns across 11 bases. This CDR3 is 18 amino acids long. The germline V gene encodes CDR1 LNHDA and CDR2 SQIVND (reference sequence). After removal of 4 bases from V and 1 base from J, the junction contained 9 bases not matched to a gene. The CDR3 spells CASSTRDRGFVSNQPQHF. The CDR3 nucleotides are TGTGCCAGTAGTACCCGGGACAGGGGGTTCGTGAGCAATCAGCCCCAGCATTTT.